Following are 10 T cell receptor beta chains from one sample sequenced in a study of shared clonotypes between healthy human individuals. Assay used: immunoSEQ multiplex PCR; TCRdb lists only in-frame clones, some missing. This table has around 1.4 million clones, approximately 98.5% appearing once. Sequenced material: naive CD4+ T cells sorted from blood. Subset meaning: CD45RA+ positively selected. The origin of the receptors is a man aged 25-45 years in good health.

The gene calls are TRBV7-9 and TRBJ1-3; perhaps TRBD1 as D (6 bases). Germline loops: CDR1 SEHNR, CDR2 FQNEAQ (reference sequence). Trimming removed 6 bases from V and 1 base from J, with 13 bases in between. The CDR3 covers 15 residues. The CDR3 bases are TGTGCCAGCAGACCCTCAGGGGTTTCTGGAAACACCATATATTTT. Amino acids: CASRPSGVSGNTIYF.

The chain joins TRBV5-4 to TRBJ2-1; TRBD1 aligns across 7 bases. The CDR3 contains 13 residues. Germline CDR1 and CDR2: SGHNT and YYREEE (reference sequence). V lost 5 bases and J lost 5; bases outside the gene matches: 4. The CDR3 region is CASRQTGHNEQFF. CDR3 coding DNA: TGTGCCAGCAGACAGACAGGGCACAATGAGCAGTTCTTC.

The genes are TRBV7-2 and TRBJ2-7; maybe TRBD2 (6 bases). V was clipped by 1 base and J by 0 bases, with 10 bases between them. Per the germline V gene, CDR1 is SGHTA and CDR2 is FQGNSA. The CDR3 is made up of 15 amino acids. The CDR3 DNA follows: TGTGCCAGCAGCTTAGTTGCGGGGCACTCCTACGAGCAGTACTTC. This gives the protein CASSLVAGHSYEQYF.

The V and J genes are TRBV6-5 and TRBJ1-1, with a tentative D call TRBD1 (5 bases). Between the trimmed V and J ends, which lost 5 bases and 5 bases, there was a span of 18 bases. The germline V gene has CDR1 MNHEY and CDR2 SVGAGI. The CDR3 runs 15 residues. The CDR3 DNA reads as TGTGCCAGCAGTCAGACGGGACGACGGGGGACTGAAGCTTTCTTT. This gives the protein CASSQTGRRGTEAFF.

The rearrangement joins TRBV28 to TRBJ1-1, with D hard to call. Germline V gene data show CDR1 as MDHEN and CDR2 as SYDVKM. CDR3 length: 13 amino acids. V lost 6 bases to trimming and J lost 6 bases, with 14 bases between them. This chain's CDR3 is CASSRLRKPEAFF. The CDR3 nucleotides are TGTGCCAGCAGCCGCCTAAGAAAGCCTGAAGCTTTCTTT.

This chain links TRBV5-6 with TRBJ2-7; 9 nucleotides agree with TRBD2. The ends lost 5 bases at V and 6 bases at J; junction bases unmatched: 12. The germline V gene has CDR1 SGHDT and CDR2 YYEEEE. CDR3 length equals 15 residues. The CDR3 nucleotides read TGTGCCAGCAGGCTCTGGCTAGCGGGATATAGCGAGCAGTACTTC. It translates to CASRLWLAGYSEQYF.

This chain uses TRBV27 with TRBJ2-7; no definite D call. Deletions cut 0 bases from V and 3 bases from J, with 9 bases between. The CDR3 sequence is 14 residues long. Germline assignment: CDR1 MNHEY and CDR2 SMNVEV (reference sequence). CDR3 protein: CASSLSGFYYEQYF. The CDR3, as DNA: TGTGCCAGCAGTTTATCTGGGTTCTACTACGAGCAGTACTTC.

This clone has only a few counts. V and J are TRBV5-1 and TRBJ2-3; D ambiguous. The CDR3 is 11 residues long. Germline-derived CDR1 and CDR2 are SGHRS and YFSETQ. With 4 bases removed from V and 2 bases from J, the gap between germline ends came to 2 bases. CDR3 sequence: CASSDTDTQYF. CDR3 nucleotide sequence: TGCGCCAGCAGCGACACAGATACGCAGTATTTT.

This rearrangement joins TRBV6-1 to TRBJ2-2, with no clear D. This CDR3 contains 12 residues. Germline CDR1 is MNHNS and CDR2 is SASEGT. V was cut by 6 bases and J by 3 bases, with 5 bases left in between. This chain's CDR3 is CASREYTGELFF. The CDR3 DNA sequence: TGTGCCAGCAGAGAATACACCGGGGAGCTGTTTTTT.

V gene TRBV5-8 combines with J gene TRBJ2-1; D call uncertain. Looked up from germline, CDR1 is SGHTS and CDR2 is YDEGEE. V dropped 7 bases and J dropped 4 bases, with 18 bases sitting between them. The CDR3 is 15 amino acids. The CDR3 bases are TGTGCCAGCGGTACCCCCGCGCGCTTTTACAATGAGCAGTTCTTC. Its protein product is CASGTPARFYNEQFF. The complete variable domain, with remaining parts taken from reference TRBV5-8 and TRBJ2-1, reads EAGVTQSPTHLIKTRGQQATLRCSPISGHTSVYWYQQALGLGLQFLLWYDEGEERNRGNFPPRFSGRQFPNYSSELNVNALELEDSALYLCASGTPARFYNEQFFGPGTRLTVL.